These 12 T cell receptor beta chains were all obtained from the same sample, sequenced in a study of blood T cell repertoires in COVID-19. Sequenced by immunoSEQ multiplex PCR; TCRdb stores in-frame clones only, minus some. In the table there are around 260,000 clones, 80% to 90% of which are singletons. The sequenced material came from peripheral blood. The receptors originated from a woman aged 30 to 39 with active or convalescent COVID-19.

This clone was found once. The chain combines TRBV2 with TRBJ1-1, with 8 bases matching TRBD1. CDR1 and CDR2 from the germline V gene are SNHLY and FYNNEI. Trimming took 5 bases from V and 4 from J; bases not matched to a gene: 6. The CDR3 sequence is 14 residues long. This CDR3 is CASSSGGRGTEAFF. The CDR3 DNA sequence: TGTGCCAGCAGTTCAGGGGGCAGGGGCACTGAAGCTTTCTTT.

This sequence joins TRBV7-3 and TRBJ2-1; 8 nucleotides agree with TRBD2. The CDR3 sequence is 16 residues long. CDR1 SGHTA and CDR2 FQGTGA come from the germline V gene. Trimming removed 1 base from V and 2 bases from J; junction bases left unmatched: 4. The CDR3 DNA sequence: TGTGCCAGCAGCTTAATGGTAGCGGGGCCCTACAATGAGCAGTTCTTC. Translated: CASSLMVAGPYNEQFF.

The V gene is TRBV21-1, the J gene TRBJ1-5; the table's D call of TRBD1 was not tested on the DNA. TRBV21-1 corresponds to a pseudogene. The CDR3 spans 15 residues. CDR3 bases: TGTGCCAGCAGCAGAGACAGTGCGCTCGAAGGGCCCCAGCATTTT. Translation: CASSRDSALEGPQHF.

This chain uses TRBV7-8 with TRBJ2-7; 9 positions agree with TRBD1. This CDR3 is 15 amino acids long. The germline gives CDR1 SGHVS, CDR2 FQNEAQ. With 4 bases clipped from V and 5 bases from J, the junction kept 9 bases outside the gene matches. The CDR3 region is CASSSRGDRDDEQYF. DNA for the CDR3: TGTGCCAGCAGCTCCAGGGGGGACAGGGACGACGAGCAGTACTTC.

This chain uses TRBV19 with TRBJ1-5, with D possibly being TRBD1 (6 bases). V dropped 5 bases and J dropped 3 bases, with 14 bases sitting between them. Per germline, CDR1 LNHDA and CDR2 SQIVND (reference sequence). This CDR3 has 15 amino acids. This CDR3 reads CASSSHNRDNQPQHF. The CDR3 region has the DNA TGTGCCAGTAGTTCACATAACAGGGACAATCAGCCCCAGCATTTT.

The genes are TRBV7-2 and TRBJ2-7; 9 positions match TRBD1. J was trimmed by 7 bases and V by 2 bases; bases with no gene match: 6. The germline V gene encodes CDR1 SGHTA and CDR2 FQGNSA. This CDR3 contains 14 residues. The CDR3 is CASSLLQGAGEQYF. DNA of the CDR3: TGTGCCAGCAGCTTACTACAGGGGGCGGGTGAGCAGTACTTC.

CDR3 region: CASSFTSGGADTQYF. The CDR3 bases are TGTGCCAGCAGTTTTACTAGCGGGGGGGCAGATACGCAGTATTTT. The rearrangement joins TRBV28 to TRBJ2-3, with TRBD2 matching over 13 bases. The germline gives CDR1 MDHEN, CDR2 SYDVKM. This CDR3 spans 15 amino acids. Losses at the gene ends were 3 bases for V and 4 bases for J; bases not matched to a gene: 1.

The chain has TRBV5-5 and TRBJ1-3; TRBD1 agrees at 7 bases. After removal of 4 bases from V and 1 base from J, the junction contained 8 bases not matched to a gene. This CDR3 has 16 residues. Germline CDR1 reads SGHKS; CDR2 reads YYEKEE (reference sequence). CDR3 DNA sequence: TGTGCCAGCAGCCGGTGGACAGGACCGTCTGGAAACACCATATATTTT. It codes for CASSRWTGPSGNTIYF.

This clone was recorded a few times. The CDR3, as DNA: TGTGCCAGCAGTTCTAGCTCCAGCTCCTACAATGAGCAGTTCTTC. Amino acids: CASSSSSSSYNEQFF. The chain combines TRBV6-4 with TRBJ2-1; perhaps TRBD2 as D (5 bases). Germline V lookup: CDR1 MRHNA, CDR2 SNTAGT. The CDR3 contains 15 residues. The V end lost 5 bases, the J end lost 0 bases, and 11 bases lay between the germline ends.

This chain joins TRBV7-9 and TRBJ2-7; 11 bases fit TRBD2. Trimming removed 2 bases from V and 6 bases from J; junction bases left unmatched: 3. Germline V gene data show CDR1 as SEHNR and CDR2 as FQNEAQ (reference sequence). This CDR3 has 14 residues. The chain's CDR3 is CASSLLAGGREQYF. The CDR3 DNA follows: TGTGCCAGCAGCTTACTAGCGGGGGGCCGCGAGCAGTACTTC.

The rearrangement uses TRBV28 and TRBJ2-2; TRBD2 matches 12 bases. CDR1 MDHEN and CDR2 SYDVKM come from the germline V gene. The CDR3 has 16 amino acids. Losses at the gene ends were 7 bases for V and 7 bases for J; bases not matched to a gene: 10. The DNA for the CDR3 is TGTGCCAGCACCCCGGGGCTAGCGGGGGGGATCGGGGAGCTGTTTTTT. Translation: CASTPGLAGGIGELFF.

The table lists this clone with a count of one. The chain has TRBV6-6 and TRBJ2-7; 7 bases map to TRBD1. From germline, CDR1 is MNHNY and CDR2 SVGAGI (reference sequence). The CDR3 is 15 amino acids. Unmatched junction bases numbered 10, after V lost 7 bases and J lost 1 base. This CDR3 is CASTPLRDSSYEQYF. The DNA of the CDR3 is TGTGCCAGCACCCCCCTCCGGGACAGTTCCTACGAGCAGTACTTC.